Listed below are T cell receptor beta chains from one sample, sequenced in a study of glioma-infiltrating T cells after dendritic cell vaccination. TCRdb's table, derived via immunoSEQ multiplex PCR, lists solely in-frame clones and lacks some. The sample lists 85,000 to 110,000 clones, roughly 76% seen once, with about 12% in the top ten. The source material was blood, sampled before dendritic cell vaccination. The receptor set was obtained from a human donor with glioblastoma. The CDR3 runs from the conserved cysteine through the conserved F or W. The order of the fields is CDR3 protein, CDR3 DNA, clone size, J gene, D gene, V gene. The D gene is left open where the match is weak. Clone size is not always given. Where it is, it says once, few, many or a class for expanded clones.

cdr3_aa: CASTNEDQETQYF; cdr3_nt: TGTGCCAGCACAAATGAGGACCAAGAGACCCAGTACTTC; clone_size: -; j_call: TRBJ2-5; d_call: -; v_call: TRBV2
cdr3_aa: CASSRGTGDEKLFF; cdr3_nt: TGTGCCAGCAGTCGCGGGACAGGGGATGAAAAACTGTTTTTT; clone_size: -; j_call: TRBJ1-4; d_call: TRBD1; v_call: TRBV7-7
cdr3_aa: CASTLRQDLTGELFF; cdr3_nt: TGTGCCAGCACCCTAAGACAGGACCTCACCGGGGAGCTGTTTTTT; clone_size: -; j_call: TRBJ2-2; d_call: -; v_call: TRBV11-3
cdr3_aa: CASSQNRNTEAFF; cdr3_nt: TGTGCCAGTAGTCAAAACAGGAACACTGAAGCTTTCTTT; clone_size: -; j_call: TRBJ1-1; d_call: -; v_call: TRBV19
cdr3_aa: CASSPRTGQNTQYF; cdr3_nt: TGTGCCAGCAGCCCTAGAACGGGACAGAATACGCAGTATTTT; clone_size: few; j_call: TRBJ2-3; d_call: TRBD1; v_call: TRBV11-2
cdr3_aa: CASSPGGTSTDTQYF; cdr3_nt: TGCGCCAGCAGCCCAGGGGGGACTAGCACAGATACGCAGTATTTT; clone_size: -; j_call: TRBJ2-3; d_call: -; v_call: TRBV5-1
cdr3_aa: CASSSSGGTYEQYF; cdr3_nt: TGTGCCAGCAGCTCTAGCGGGGGCACCTACGAGCAGTACTTC; clone_size: -; j_call: TRBJ2-7; d_call: TRBD2; v_call: TRBV7-2
cdr3_aa: CASGRTRTYEQYF; cdr3_nt: TGTGCCAGCGGACGGACACGCACCTACGAGCAGTACTTC; clone_size: -; j_call: TRBJ2-7; d_call: -; v_call: TRBV7-2
cdr3_aa: CASSEVPQGAVYYGYTF; cdr3_nt: TGTGCCAGCAGTGAAGTACCTCAGGGGGCTGTTTACTATGGCTACACCTTC; clone_size: -; j_call: TRBJ1-2; d_call: TRBD1; v_call: TRBV2
cdr3_aa: CASSPGGRYEQYF; cdr3_nt: TGTGCCAGCAGCCCAGGGGGCCGGTACGAGCAGTACTTC; clone_size: -; j_call: TRBJ2-7; d_call: TRBD1; v_call: TRBV5-4
cdr3_aa: CASSINQGVEKLFF; cdr3_nt: TGTGCCAGTAGTATTAACCAGGGGGTCGAAAAACTGTTTTTT; clone_size: -; j_call: TRBJ1-4; d_call: TRBD1; v_call: TRBV19
cdr3_aa: CASSSRRGEAFF; cdr3_nt: TGTGCCAGCAGCTCACGACGGGGGGAAGCTTTCTTT; clone_size: -; j_call: TRBJ1-1; d_call: -; v_call: TRBV11-3
cdr3_aa: CASSPGDTGELFF; cdr3_nt: TGTGCCAGCAGCCCGGGGGACACCGGGGAGCTGTTTTTT; clone_size: few; j_call: TRBJ2-2; d_call: -; v_call: TRBV11-2
cdr3_aa: CASSLGGGTGELFF; cdr3_nt: TGTGCCAGCAGCTTAGGGGGCGGCACCGGGGAGCTGTTTTTT; clone_size: -; j_call: TRBJ2-2; d_call: -; v_call: TRBV7-9
cdr3_aa: CASSPASGGLYTGELFF; cdr3_nt: TGTGCCAGCAGCCCCGCGAGCGGGGGCCTTTACACCGGGGAGCTGTTTTTT; clone_size: -; j_call: TRBJ2-2; d_call: TRBD2; v_call: TRBV7-2
cdr3_aa: CAIRRTSGGADTQYF; cdr3_nt: TGTGCCATCAGGAGGACTAGCGGGGGGGCAGATACGCAGTATTTT; clone_size: -; j_call: TRBJ2-3; d_call: TRBD2; v_call: TRBV10-3
cdr3_aa: CASSDSPYGYTF; cdr3_nt: TGTGCCAGTAGTGACAGCCCCTATGGCTACACCTTC; clone_size: -; j_call: TRBJ1-2; d_call: -; v_call: TRBV19
cdr3_aa: CASSSGQGGDGELFF; cdr3_nt: TGTGCCAGCAGCTCCGGACAGGGCGGGGACGGGGAGCTGTTTTTT; clone_size: -; j_call: TRBJ2-2; d_call: TRBD1; v_call: TRBV7-2
cdr3_aa: CASSQSERGRTQYF; cdr3_nt: TGCGCCAGCAGCCAATCCGAGCGGGGGCGGACCCAGTACTTC; clone_size: -; j_call: TRBJ2-5; d_call: TRBD2; v_call: TRBV4-1
cdr3_aa: CASAGQNSPLHF; cdr3_nt: TGTGCCAGCGCAGGACAGAATTCACCCCTCCACTTT; clone_size: -; j_call: TRBJ1-6; d_call: -; v_call: TRBV7-4
cdr3_aa: CASSSRMETQYF; cdr3_nt: TGTGCCAGCAGCTCCAGGATGGAGACCCAGTACTTC; clone_size: -; j_call: TRBJ2-5; d_call: -; v_call: TRBV5-5
cdr3_aa: CASSSIQTGDEQYF; cdr3_nt: TGTGCCAGCAGCTCCATTCAAACAGGGGACGAGCAGTACTTC; clone_size: -; j_call: TRBJ2-7; d_call: TRBD1; v_call: TRBV28
cdr3_aa: CASSFTGQGDEKLFF; cdr3_nt: TGTGCCAGCAGCTTCACAGGACAGGGAGACGAAAAACTGTTTTTT; clone_size: -; j_call: TRBJ1-4; d_call: TRBD1; v_call: TRBV6-5
cdr3_aa: CASSLAGGSGNTIYF; cdr3_nt: TGCGCCAGCAGCTTGGCGGGAGGGTCTGGAAACACCATATATTTT; clone_size: -; j_call: TRBJ1-3; d_call: -; v_call: TRBV5-1
cdr3_aa: CASSSTGGIQSGETQYF; cdr3_nt: TGTGCCAGCAGTTCGACAGGGGGGATACAGTCGGGAGAGACCCAGTACTTC; clone_size: -; j_call: TRBJ2-5; d_call: TRBD1; v_call: TRBV28
cdr3_aa: CASSRGNGDEKLFF; cdr3_nt: TGTGCCAGCTCACGGGGTAACGGGGATGAAAAACTGTTTTTT; clone_size: -; j_call: TRBJ1-4; d_call: -; v_call: TRBV18
cdr3_aa: CASSSDRGSTLQAFF; cdr3_nt: TGCGCCAGCAGCTCCGACAGGGGGTCTACTTTACAAGCTTTCTTT; clone_size: -; j_call: TRBJ1-1; d_call: TRBD1; v_call: TRBV5-1
cdr3_aa: CASSAQGVYEKLFF; cdr3_nt: TGCGCCAGCAGCGCACAGGGGGTATATGAAAAACTGTTTTTT; clone_size: -; j_call: TRBJ1-4; d_call: TRBD1; v_call: TRBV5-1
cdr3_aa: CASSSGQVNEKLFF; cdr3_nt: TGTGCCAGCAGTTCGGGACAAGTAAATGAAAAACTGTTTTTT; clone_size: -; j_call: TRBJ1-4; d_call: -; v_call: TRBV6-1
cdr3_aa: CASSPGPGLATSLSSYNEQFF; cdr3_nt: TGCGCCAGCAGCCCTGGGCCGGGACTAGCGACTAGCCTGAGCTCCTACAATGAGCAGTTCTTC; clone_size: -; j_call: TRBJ2-1; d_call: TRBD2; v_call: TRBV4-1
cdr3_aa: CAWITGIKDEQYF; cdr3_nt: TGTGCCTGGATCACAGGGATAAAGGACGAGCAGTACTTC; clone_size: -; j_call: TRBJ2-7; d_call: -; v_call: TRBV30
cdr3_aa: CASSQDRVGGYTF; cdr3_nt: TGTGCCAGTAGCCAAGACAGGGTAGGAGGCTACACCTTC; clone_size: -; j_call: TRBJ1-2; d_call: TRBD1; v_call: TRBV19
cdr3_aa: CASSHGGGPGSGNTIYF; cdr3_nt: TGCGCCAGCAGCCACGGCGGGGGGCCAGGCTCTGGAAACACCATATATTTT; clone_size: -; j_call: TRBJ1-3; d_call: -; v_call: TRBV4-1
cdr3_aa: CSVVGRAAFF; cdr3_nt: TGCAGCGTTGTGGGGAGGGCTGCTTTCTTT; clone_size: -; j_call: TRBJ1-1; d_call: -; v_call: TRBV29-1
cdr3_aa: CASNYGQDRELFF; cdr3_nt: TGTGCCAGCAACTACGGACAGGACAGGGAGCTGTTTTTT; clone_size: -; j_call: TRBJ2-2; d_call: TRBD1; v_call: TRBV2
cdr3_aa: CASSASGGYTF; cdr3_nt: TGTGCCAGTAGTGCTAGTGGTGGCTACACCTTC; clone_size: -; j_call: TRBJ1-2; d_call: -; v_call: TRBV19
cdr3_aa: CASSLRLNTEAFF; cdr3_nt: TGTGCCAGCAGCTTGAGACTTAACACTGAAGCTTTCTTT; clone_size: -; j_call: TRBJ1-1; d_call: -; v_call: TRBV7-9
cdr3_aa: CASRRQLYEQYF; cdr3_nt: TGCGCCAGCAGAAGACAGCTTTACGAGCAGTACTTC; clone_size: -; j_call: TRBJ2-7; d_call: -; v_call: TRBV10-1
cdr3_aa: CASNTRGGRETQYF; cdr3_nt: TGTGCCAGCAATACTCGCGGGGGGAGGGAGACCCAGTACTTC; clone_size: many; j_call: TRBJ2-5; d_call: TRBD2; v_call: TRBV6-6
cdr3_aa: CAWKPLARELFF; cdr3_nt: TGTGCCTGGAAACCACTAGCAAGGGAGCTGTTTTTT; clone_size: -; j_call: TRBJ2-2; d_call: -; v_call: TRBV30
cdr3_aa: CASSELGGAFF; cdr3_nt: TGTGCCAGCAGTGAACTAGGGGGAGCTTTCTTT; clone_size: few; j_call: TRBJ1-1; d_call: -; v_call: TRBV6-5
cdr3_aa: CASSLEVAGNTIYF; cdr3_nt: TGTGCCAGCAGCTTGGAGGTTGCTGGAAACACCATATATTTT; clone_size: -; j_call: TRBJ1-3; d_call: -; v_call: TRBV7-9
cdr3_aa: CASSIQGDGYTF; cdr3_nt: TGTGCCAGCAGTATACAGGGAGATGGCTACACCTTC; clone_size: -; j_call: TRBJ1-2; d_call: -; v_call: TRBV2
cdr3_aa: CASSRQGYNEQFF; cdr3_nt: TGTGCCAGCAGTCGACAGGGCTACAATGAGCAGTTCTTC; clone_size: once; j_call: TRBJ2-1; d_call: TRBD1; v_call: TRBV27
cdr3_aa: CASSLSEAGELFF; cdr3_nt: TGTGCCAGCAGTTTATCTGAGGCCGGGGAGCTGTTTTTT; clone_size: -; j_call: TRBJ2-2; d_call: -; v_call: TRBV27
cdr3_aa: CASSFMGQGYHEQYF; cdr3_nt: TGTGCCAGCAGCTTTATGGGACAGGGTTATCACGAGCAGTACTTC; clone_size: few; j_call: TRBJ2-7; d_call: TRBD1; v_call: TRBV5-6
cdr3_aa: CASSKKDGVYGYTF; cdr3_nt: TGTGCCAGTAGTAAAAAAGACGGGGTCTATGGCTACACCTTC; clone_size: -; j_call: TRBJ1-2; d_call: -; v_call: TRBV19
cdr3_aa: CAWADGTRGYEQYF; cdr3_nt: TGTGCCTGGGCTGACGGGACAAGAGGTTACGAGCAGTACTTC; clone_size: -; j_call: TRBJ2-7; d_call: -; v_call: TRBV30
cdr3_aa: CASSLGTGVWEQYF; cdr3_nt: TGCGCCAGCAGCTTGGGGACAGGGGTCTGGGAGCAGTACTTC; clone_size: -; j_call: TRBJ2-7; d_call: TRBD1; v_call: TRBV5-1
cdr3_aa: CASSHGTSGPDTQYF; cdr3_nt: TGTGCCAGCAGCCACGGGACTAGCGGACCGGATACGCAGTATTTT; clone_size: few; j_call: TRBJ2-3; d_call: TRBD2; v_call: TRBV14
cdr3_aa: CASLGVYEQYF; cdr3_nt: TGTGCCAGCTTAGGGGTCTACGAGCAGTACTTC; clone_size: few; j_call: TRBJ2-7; d_call: -; v_call: TRBV2
cdr3_aa: CASSLGRTGLGIQYF; cdr3_nt: TGTGCCAGCAGCTTAGGAAGGACAGGGTTGGGCATTCAGTACTTC; clone_size: -; j_call: TRBJ2-4; d_call: TRBD1; v_call: TRBV7-8